These T cell receptor beta chains were read from a single sample in a study of T-cell memory formation after mild COVID-19. TCRdb called the 5' RACE reads again in MiXCR, with one record for every CDR3 protein. Of about 340,000 distinct CDR3 sequences listed, about 15% are singletons. What was sequenced was PBMCs or a T cell subset sorted from them (not recorded which). The receptors originated from a young man who had mild COVID-19 (a few samples of this study predate the infection). Cell type and time point are not known. Both conserved end residues are part of each CDR3. A D gene is named only where the DNA matches it firmly. Rows give clone size only sometimes, using once, few, many, or a class for an expanded clone.

CDR3aa,CDR3nt,abundance,v_gene,d_gene,j_gene
CSARQTGTRNSPLHF,TGCAGTGCTCGTCAGACAGGGACGAGGAATTCACCCCTCCACTTT,.,TRBV20-1,TRBD1,TRBJ1-6
CAWNHEQYF,TGTGCCTGGAACCACGAGCAGTACTTC,few,TRBV30,.,TRBJ2-7
CASSYSYAETQYF,TGTGCCAGCAGTTACTCGTATGCTGAGACCCAGTACTTC,.,TRBV6-5,.,TRBJ2-5
CASSLEVSTDTQYF,TGTGCCAGCAGCTTAGAGGTCTCCACAGATACGCAGTATTTT,.,TRBV7-2,.,TRBJ2-3
CASSQEGTGELFF,TGTGCCAGCAGCCAAGAGGGGACCGGGGAGCTGTTTTTT,few,TRBV7-9,.,TRBJ2-2
CATLRDNSYEQYF,TGTGCTACTCTTAGGGACAACTCCTACGAGCAGTACTTC,many,TRBV6-5,.,TRBJ2-7
CASSQVAAQETQYF,TGCGCCAGCAGCCAAGTGGCGGCGCAAGAGACCCAGTACTTC,.,TRBV4-3,.,TRBJ2-5
CASSQPASEQFF,TGCGCCAGCAGCCAACCGGCCAGTGAGCAGTTCTTC,few,TRBV4-1,.,TRBJ2-1
CATDYRGRGAFF,TGTGCCACAGACTACAGGGGGCGCGGTGCTTTCTTT,.,TRBV28,TRBD1,TRBJ1-1
CASSQEGGTTNEKLFF,TGTGCCAGCAGCCAAGAGGGAGGAACAACTAATGAAAAACTGTTTTTT,.,TRBV4-2,.,TRBJ1-4
CASSFRERPSYEQYF,TGCGCCAGCAGCTTTCGGGAGCGACCCAGCTACGAGCAGTACTTC,few,TRBV5-1,.,TRBJ2-7
CAISEGGFSNQPQHF,TGTGCCATCAGTGAGGGCGGCTTTAGCAATCAGCCCCAGCATTTT,.,TRBV10-3,.,TRBJ1-5
CASSYSRTQRLEQFF,TGTGCCAGCAGTTACTCGCGGACCCAGCGTCTTGAGCAGTTCTTC,few,TRBV6-5,.,TRBJ2-1
CASSLRTGGKTGELFF,TGCGCCAGCAGCCTTCGGACAGGGGGCAAGACCGGGGAGCTGTTTTTT,.,TRBV4-1,TRBD1,TRBJ2-2
CASSLVTGEVTEAFF,TGTGCCAGCAGCTTAGTGACAGGGGAGGTCACTGAAGCTTTCTTT,.,TRBV7-8,TRBD1,TRBJ1-1
CATSRDPRDEQYF,TGTGCCACCAGCAGAGATCCCAGGGACGAGCAGTACTTC,.,TRBV15,.,TRBJ2-7
CAWKGYGPYGYTF,TGTGCCTGGAAGGGTTACGGGCCATATGGCTACACCTTC,few,TRBV30,.,TRBJ1-2
CASSLWGGHQPQHF,TGTGCCAGCAGCTTGTGGGGTGGGCATCAGCCCCAGCATTTT,few,TRBV5-6,.,TRBJ1-5
CASSSRGGSDTGELFF,TGTGCCAGCTCATCACGGGGGGGTTCGGACACCGGGGAGCTGTTTTTT,.,TRBV18,TRBD2,TRBJ2-2
CAVALEGFVGETQYF,TGTGCCGTCGCCTTGGAGGGGTTCGTAGGGGAGACCCAGTACTTC,.,TRBV4-2,.,TRBJ2-5
CASSQDMSEQYF,TGCGCCAGCAGCCAAGATATGTCCGAGCAGTACTTC,.,TRBV4-3,.,TRBJ2-7
CASSFRGTRNEQFF,TGTGCCAGCAGCTTCCGGGGAACGCGAAATGAGCAGTTCTTC,few,TRBV7-8,.,TRBJ2-1
CASSQDRTSGDEQYF,TGCGCCAGCAGCCAGGATAGGACTAGCGGGGACGAGCAGTACTTC,.,TRBV4-1,TRBD2,TRBJ2-7
CASSYSAGGADTQYF,TGTGCCAGCAGTTACTCTGCCGGGGGCGCAGATACGCAGTATTTT,.,TRBV6-6,.,TRBJ2-3
CASSPLNRGLNYGYTF,TGTGCCAGCTCACCTCTTAATCGAGGCCTTAACTATGGCTACACCTTC,few,TRBV18,.,TRBJ1-2
CASRCRGGPTFWYSPLHF,TGTGCCAGCAGATGTCGGGGGGGCCCAACCTTTTGGTATTCACCCCTCCACTTT,few,TRBV5-4,.,TRBJ1-6
CASSPLAGGRHEQFF,TGTGCCAGCAGTCCACTAGCGGGGGGCCGACATGAGCAGTTCTTC,.,TRBV11-2,TRBD2,TRBJ2-1
CASSPRPPGELFF,TGTGCCAGCAGCCCCCGCCCTCCCGGGGAGCTGTTTTTT,few,TRBV4-2,.,TRBJ2-2
CASSLLQGGNSPLHF,TGTGCCAGCAGTTTGCTACAGGGGGGCAATTCACCCCTCCACTTT,.,TRBV6-5,TRBD1,TRBJ1-6
CASSLGVGNEKLFF,TGTGCCAGCAGCTTAGGGGTCGGTAATGAAAAACTGTTTTTT,.,TRBV7-9,.,TRBJ1-4
CASSYGAGPELGNTIYF,TGTGCCAGCAGTTACGGGGCAGGACCCGAGTTGGGAAACACCATATATTTT,.,TRBV6-5,.,TRBJ1-3
CASSLGTPEQFF,TGTGCCAGCAGTTTGGGCACTCCTGAGCAGTTCTTC,few,TRBV12-3/TRBV12-4,.,TRBJ2-1
CASSGDWQNIQYF,TGTGCCAGCAGCGGGGACTGGCAAAACATTCAGTACTTC,few,TRBV6-6,.,TRBJ2-4
CATSDFGGETQYF,TGTGCCACCAGTGATTTCGGGGGGGAGACCCAGTACTTC,.,TRBV24-1,TRBD2,TRBJ2-5
CASSQGRSLGYGYTF,TGTGCCAGCAGCCAAGGCAGGAGCCTTGGATATGGCTACACCTTC,few,TRBV4-2,.,TRBJ1-2
CASSHVNEQYF,TGTGCCAGCAGCCACGTGAACGAGCAGTACTTC,.,TRBV14,.,TRBJ2-7
CSVGLGTKFYEQYF,TGCAGCGTGGGGCTCGGGACAAAGTTCTACGAGCAGTACTTC,few,TRBV29-1,.,TRBJ2-7
CSVPTGGTDTQYF,TGCAGTGTCCCGACAGGTGGCACAGATACGCAGTATTTT,many,TRBV20-1,.,TRBJ2-3
CASSTLGYEQYF,TGCGCCAGCAGCACGTTAGGCTACGAGCAGTACTTC,.,TRBV5-1,.,TRBJ2-7
CASSQGFYGENYGYTF,TGCGCCAGCAGCCAAGGGTTTTACGGGGAAAACTATGGCTACACCTTC,.,TRBV4-3,.,TRBJ1-2
CASSYSRVMNTEAFF,TGTGCCAGCAGTTACTCGAGAGTCATGAACACTGAAGCTTTCTTT,few,TRBV6-5,.,TRBJ1-1
CASSYRVPWELFF,TGTGCCAGCAGTTACAGGGTCCCCTGGGAGCTGTTTTTT,few,TRBV6-5,.,TRBJ2-2
CASSSDMAAANEQFF,TGTGCCAGCAGCTCCGATATGGCCGCGGCGAATGAGCAGTTCTTC,.,TRBV5-5,.,TRBJ2-1
CASGLGSGLPMYF,TGTGCTAGTGGTTTGGGATCGGGCCTCCCGATGTATTTT,.,TRBV12-5,.,TRBJ2-3
CASSQAAGGLTDTQYF,TGTGCCAGCAGCCAAGCAGCGGGGGGTTTGACAGATACGCAGTATTTT,few,TRBV4-2,TRBD2,TRBJ2-3
CASSLDITRETQYF,TGCGCCAGCAGCTTGGATATCACACGAGAGACCCAGTACTTC,.,TRBV5-1,.,TRBJ2-5